This T cell receptor beta chain was documented in a study of blood T cell repertoires in COVID-19. Repertoires were generated with immunoSEQ multiplex PCR, while TCRdb's copy carries only in-frame clones and drops some. The sample carries roughly 130,000 clones, more than 75% recorded once. The V gene end was trimmed by 8 bases and the J gene end by 1 base; junction bases not matched to a gene: 3. Germline V gene sequence: CDR1 MDHEN, CDR2 SYDVKM. The CDR3 has 13 residues. Seattle cases were enrolled at active infection and followed longitudinally. This chain links TRBV28 with TRBJ1-1, with 8 bases matching TRBD1. The receptor was isolated from a man aged 55-75 years with COVID-19, enrolled during active disease. Input material: peripheral blood. This CDR3 is CASLGQANTEAFF. CDR3 nucleotide sequence: TGTGCCAGCTTGGGACAGGCGAACACTGAAGCTTTCTTT.